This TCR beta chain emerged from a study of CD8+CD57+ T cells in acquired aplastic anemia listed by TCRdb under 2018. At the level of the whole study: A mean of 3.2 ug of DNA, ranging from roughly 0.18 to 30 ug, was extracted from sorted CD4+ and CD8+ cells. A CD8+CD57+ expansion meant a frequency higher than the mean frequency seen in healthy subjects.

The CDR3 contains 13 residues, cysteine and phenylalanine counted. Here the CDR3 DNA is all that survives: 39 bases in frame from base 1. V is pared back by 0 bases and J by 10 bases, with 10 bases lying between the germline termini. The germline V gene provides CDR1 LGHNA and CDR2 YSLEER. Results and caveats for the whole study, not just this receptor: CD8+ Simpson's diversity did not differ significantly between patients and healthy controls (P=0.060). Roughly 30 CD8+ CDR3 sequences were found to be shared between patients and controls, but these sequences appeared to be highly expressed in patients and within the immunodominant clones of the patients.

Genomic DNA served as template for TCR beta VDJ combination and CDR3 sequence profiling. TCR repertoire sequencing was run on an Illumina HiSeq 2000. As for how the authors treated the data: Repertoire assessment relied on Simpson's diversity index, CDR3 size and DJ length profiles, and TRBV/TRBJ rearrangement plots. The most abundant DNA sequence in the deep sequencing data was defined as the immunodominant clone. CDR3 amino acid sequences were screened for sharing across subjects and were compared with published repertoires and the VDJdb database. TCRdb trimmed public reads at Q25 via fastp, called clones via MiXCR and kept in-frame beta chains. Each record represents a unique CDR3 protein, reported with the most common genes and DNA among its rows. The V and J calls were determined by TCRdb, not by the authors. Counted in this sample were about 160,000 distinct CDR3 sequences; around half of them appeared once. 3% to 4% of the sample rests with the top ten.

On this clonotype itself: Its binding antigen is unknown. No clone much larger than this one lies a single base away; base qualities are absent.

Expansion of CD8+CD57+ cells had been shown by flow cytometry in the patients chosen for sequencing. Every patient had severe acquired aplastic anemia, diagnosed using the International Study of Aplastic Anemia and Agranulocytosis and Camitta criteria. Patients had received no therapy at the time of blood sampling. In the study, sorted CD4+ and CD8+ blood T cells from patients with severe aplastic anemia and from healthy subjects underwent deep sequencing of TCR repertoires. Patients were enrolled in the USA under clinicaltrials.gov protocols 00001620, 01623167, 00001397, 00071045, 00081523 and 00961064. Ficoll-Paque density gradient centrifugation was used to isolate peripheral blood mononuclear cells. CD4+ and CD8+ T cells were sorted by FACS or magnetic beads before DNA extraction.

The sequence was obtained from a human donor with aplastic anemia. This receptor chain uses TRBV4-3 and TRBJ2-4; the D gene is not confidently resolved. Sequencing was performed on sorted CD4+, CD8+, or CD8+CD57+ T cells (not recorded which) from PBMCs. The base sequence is TGCGCCAGCAGCCAAGAAGAAAGGGAAATTCAGTACTTC. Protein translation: CASSQEEREIQYF.